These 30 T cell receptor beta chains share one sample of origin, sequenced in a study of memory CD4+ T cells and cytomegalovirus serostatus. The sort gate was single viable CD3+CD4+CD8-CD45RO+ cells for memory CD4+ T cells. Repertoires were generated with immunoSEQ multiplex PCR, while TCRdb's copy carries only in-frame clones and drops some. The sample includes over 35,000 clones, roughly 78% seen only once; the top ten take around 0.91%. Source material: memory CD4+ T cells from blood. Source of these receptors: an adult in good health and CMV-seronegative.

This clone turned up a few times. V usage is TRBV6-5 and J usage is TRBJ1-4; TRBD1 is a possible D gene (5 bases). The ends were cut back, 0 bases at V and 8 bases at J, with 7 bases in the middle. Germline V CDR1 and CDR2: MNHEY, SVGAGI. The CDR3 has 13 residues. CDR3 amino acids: CASSYSRDEKLFF. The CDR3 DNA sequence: TGTGCCAGCAGTTACTCCCGGGACGAAAAACTGTTTTTT.

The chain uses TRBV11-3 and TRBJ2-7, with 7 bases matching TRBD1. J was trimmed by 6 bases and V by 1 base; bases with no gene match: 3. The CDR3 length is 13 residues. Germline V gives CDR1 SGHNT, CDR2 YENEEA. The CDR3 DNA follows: TGTGCCAGCAGCTTAGCTCACAGGGGCGAGCAGTACTTC. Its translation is CASSLAHRGEQYF.

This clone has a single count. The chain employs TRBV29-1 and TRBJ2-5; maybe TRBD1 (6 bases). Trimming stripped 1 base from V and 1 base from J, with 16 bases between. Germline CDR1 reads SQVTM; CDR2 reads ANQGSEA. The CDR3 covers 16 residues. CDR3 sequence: CSVEGGQGVAQETQYF. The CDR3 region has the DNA TGCAGCGTTGAAGGGGGGCAGGGAGTAGCCCAAGAGACCCAGTACTTC.

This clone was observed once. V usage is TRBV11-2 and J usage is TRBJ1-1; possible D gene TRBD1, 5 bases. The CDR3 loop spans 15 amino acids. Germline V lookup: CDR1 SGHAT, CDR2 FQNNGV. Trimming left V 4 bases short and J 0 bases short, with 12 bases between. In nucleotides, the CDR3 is TGTGCCAGCAGCTCGTCGGGACCGTTGAACACTGAAGCTTTCTTT. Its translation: CASSSSGPLNTEAFF.

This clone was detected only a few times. The DNA for the CDR3 is TGCAGCGTCTCGACAGGGAGAAACTCCTACGAGCAGTACTTC. It specifies CSVSTGRNSYEQYF. The rearrangement uses TRBV29-1 and TRBJ2-7; TRBD1 matches at 7 bases. CDR1 SQVTM and CDR2 ANQGSEA come from the germline V gene. With 6 bases clipped from V and 0 bases from J, the junction kept 8 bases outside the gene matches. The CDR3 is made up of 14 amino acids.

Here the CDR3 reads CASGGANTDTQYF. The CDR3 nucleotides are TGCGCCAGCGGGGGGGCGAACACAGATACGCAGTATTTT. V and J are TRBV5-1 and TRBJ2-3, with a tentative D call TRBD2 (7 bases). Trimming took 7 bases from V and 2 from J, leaving 11 bases between them. The germline CDR1 and CDR2 sequences are SGHRS and YFSETQ. The CDR3 runs to 13 residues.

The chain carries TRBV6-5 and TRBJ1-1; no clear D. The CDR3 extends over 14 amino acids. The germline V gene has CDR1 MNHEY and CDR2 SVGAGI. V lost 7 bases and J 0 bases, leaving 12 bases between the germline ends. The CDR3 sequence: CASTDGLMNTEAFF. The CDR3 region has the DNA TGTGCCAGCACCGACGGTCTGATGAACACTGAAGCTTTCTTT.

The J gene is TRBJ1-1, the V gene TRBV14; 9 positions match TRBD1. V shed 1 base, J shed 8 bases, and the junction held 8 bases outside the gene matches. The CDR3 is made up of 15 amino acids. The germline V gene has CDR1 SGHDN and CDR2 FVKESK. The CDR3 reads CASSQVTGGASEAFF. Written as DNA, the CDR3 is TGTGCCAGCAGCCAAGTGACAGGGGGGGCCTCGGAAGCTTTCTTT.

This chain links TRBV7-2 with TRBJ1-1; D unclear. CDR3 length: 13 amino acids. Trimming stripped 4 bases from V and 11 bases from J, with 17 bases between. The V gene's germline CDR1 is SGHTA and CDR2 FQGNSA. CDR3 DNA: TGTGCCAGCAGCTCTCCCGGACGGGTCGGGGCTTTCTTT. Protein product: CASSSPGRVGAFF.

For the CDR3, the DNA is TGTGCCAGCAGCTTAGAGCACGGACAGGGGATCTACGAGCAGTACTTC. Its protein is CASSLEHGQGIYEQYF. The chain employs TRBV7-2 and TRBJ2-5; TRBD1 agrees at 9 bases. The J call could be wrong; TRBJ2-7 is a better fit for the DNA end. The CDR3 sequence is 16 residues long. Germline V gives CDR1 SGHTA, CDR2 FQGNSA.

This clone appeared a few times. CDR3 region: CASSWGKASSPLHF. The DNA of the CDR3 is TGTGCCAGCAGTTGGGGGAAGGCGTCTTCACCCCTCCACTTT. The chain carries TRBV28 and TRBJ1-6; the D gene is possibly TRBD1 (5 bases). CDR3 size: 14 residues. Trimming stripped 4 bases from V and 9 bases from J, with 13 bases between. Looked up from germline, CDR1 is MDHEN and CDR2 is SYDVKM. Full variable domain (outside the CDR3, taken from reference TRBV28 and TRBJ1-6): DVKVTQSSRYLVKRTGEKVFLECVQDMDHENMFWYRQDPGLGLRLIYFSYDVKMKEKGDIPEGYSVSREKKERFSLILESASTNQTSMYLCASSWGKASSPLHFGNGTRLTVT.

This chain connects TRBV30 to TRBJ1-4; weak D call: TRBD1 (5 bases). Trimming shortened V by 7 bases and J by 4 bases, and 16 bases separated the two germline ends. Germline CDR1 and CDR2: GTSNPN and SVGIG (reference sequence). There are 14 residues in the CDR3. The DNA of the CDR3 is TGTGCCTTGAGGACGGGGCGCTATAATGAAAAACTGTTTTTT. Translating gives CALRTGRYNEKLFF.

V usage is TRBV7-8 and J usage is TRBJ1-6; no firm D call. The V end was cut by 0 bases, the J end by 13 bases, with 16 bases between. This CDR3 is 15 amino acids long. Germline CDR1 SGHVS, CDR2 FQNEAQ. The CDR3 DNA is TGTGCCAGCAGCTTAGCCTTACATCTCCAAGCGCCCCTCCACTTT. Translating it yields CASSLALHLQAPLHF.

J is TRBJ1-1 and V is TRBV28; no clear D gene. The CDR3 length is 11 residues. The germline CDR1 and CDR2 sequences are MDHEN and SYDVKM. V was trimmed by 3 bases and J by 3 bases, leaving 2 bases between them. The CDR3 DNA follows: TGTGCCAGCAGTTTGGACACTGAAGCTTTCTTT. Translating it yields CASSLDTEAFF.

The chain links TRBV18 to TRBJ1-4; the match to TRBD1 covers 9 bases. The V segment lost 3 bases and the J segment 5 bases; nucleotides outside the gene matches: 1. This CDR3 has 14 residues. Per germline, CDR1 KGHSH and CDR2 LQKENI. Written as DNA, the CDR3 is TGTGCCAGCTCACCGGGACAGGGAAATGAAAAACTGTTTTTT. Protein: CASSPGQGNEKLFF.

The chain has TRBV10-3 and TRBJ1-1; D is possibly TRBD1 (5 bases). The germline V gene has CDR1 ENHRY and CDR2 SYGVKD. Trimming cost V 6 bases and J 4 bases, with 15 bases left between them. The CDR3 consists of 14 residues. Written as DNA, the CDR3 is TGTGCCATCAGAGGGGAGAGGGCGTCCACTGAAGCTTTCTTT. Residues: CAIRGERASTEAFF.

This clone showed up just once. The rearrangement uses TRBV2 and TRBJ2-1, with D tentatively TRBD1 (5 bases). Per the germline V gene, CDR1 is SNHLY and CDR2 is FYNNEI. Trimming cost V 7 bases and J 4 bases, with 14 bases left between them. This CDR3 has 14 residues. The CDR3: CASTPTEVYNEQFF. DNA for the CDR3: TGTGCCAGCACCCCGACAGAAGTTTACAATGAGCAGTTCTTC.

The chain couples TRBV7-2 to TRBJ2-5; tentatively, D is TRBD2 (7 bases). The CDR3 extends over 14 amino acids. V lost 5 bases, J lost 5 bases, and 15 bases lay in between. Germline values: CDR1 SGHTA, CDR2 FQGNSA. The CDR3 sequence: CASSPEGGDETQYF. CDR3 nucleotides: TGTGCCAGCAGCCCGGAGGGGGGGGACGAGACCCAGTACTTC.

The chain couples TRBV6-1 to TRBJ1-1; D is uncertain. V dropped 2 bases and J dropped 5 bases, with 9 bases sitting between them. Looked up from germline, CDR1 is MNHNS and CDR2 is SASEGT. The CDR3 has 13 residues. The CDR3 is CASSERAGTEAFF. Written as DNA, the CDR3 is TGTGCCAGCAGTGAAAGGGCGGGAACTGAAGCTTTCTTT.

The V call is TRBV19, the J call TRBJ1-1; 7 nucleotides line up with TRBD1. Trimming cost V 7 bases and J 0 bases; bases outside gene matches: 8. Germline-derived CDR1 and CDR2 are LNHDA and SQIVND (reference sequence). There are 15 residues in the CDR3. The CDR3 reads CASTPPDRLNTEAFF. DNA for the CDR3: TGTGCCAGTACCCCCCCGGACAGGTTGAACACTGAAGCTTTCTTT.

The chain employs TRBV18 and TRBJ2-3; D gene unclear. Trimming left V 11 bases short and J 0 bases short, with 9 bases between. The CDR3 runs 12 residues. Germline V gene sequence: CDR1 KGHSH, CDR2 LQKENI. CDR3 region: CAAGKSTDTQYF. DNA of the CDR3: TGTGCCGCTGGGAAGAGCACAGATACGCAGTATTTT.

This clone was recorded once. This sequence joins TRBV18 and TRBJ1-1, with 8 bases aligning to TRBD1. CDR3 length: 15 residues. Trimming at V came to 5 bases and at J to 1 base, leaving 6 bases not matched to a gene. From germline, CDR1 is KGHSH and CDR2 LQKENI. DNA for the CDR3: TGTGCCAGCTCATCGGACAGGGTGGGGAACACTGAAGCTTTCTTT. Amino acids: CASSSDRVGNTEAFF.

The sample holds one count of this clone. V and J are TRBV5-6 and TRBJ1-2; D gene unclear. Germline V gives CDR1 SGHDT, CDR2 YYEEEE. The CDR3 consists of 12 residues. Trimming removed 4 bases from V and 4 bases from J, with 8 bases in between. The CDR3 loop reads CASSTDTYGYTF. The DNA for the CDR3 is TGTGCCAGCAGCACCGACACCTATGGCTACACCTTC.

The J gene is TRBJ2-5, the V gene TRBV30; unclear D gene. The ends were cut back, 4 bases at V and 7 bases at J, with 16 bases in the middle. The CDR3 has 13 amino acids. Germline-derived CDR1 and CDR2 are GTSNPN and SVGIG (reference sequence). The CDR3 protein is CAWKVPVARTQYF. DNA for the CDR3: TGTGCCTGGAAGGTCCCTGTGGCTCGGACCCAGTACTTC.

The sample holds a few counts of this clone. CDR3 bases: TGTGCCAGCAGACGGGATAAAGATACGCAGTATTTT. It translates to CASRRDKDTQYF. V gene TRBV2 combines with J gene TRBJ2-3; a possible D gene is TRBD2 (5 bases). CDR3 length equals 12 residues. Germline V CDR1 and CDR2: SNHLY, FYNNEI. V lost 6 bases and J 5 bases, leaving 9 bases between the germline ends. Full variable domain (remainder filled in from reference TRBV2 and TRBJ2-3): EPEVTQTPSHQVTQMGQEVILRCVPISNHLYFYWYRQILGQKVEFLVSFYNNEISEKSEIFDDQFSVERPDGSNFTLKIRSTKLEDSAMYFCASRRDKDTQYFGPGTRLTVL.

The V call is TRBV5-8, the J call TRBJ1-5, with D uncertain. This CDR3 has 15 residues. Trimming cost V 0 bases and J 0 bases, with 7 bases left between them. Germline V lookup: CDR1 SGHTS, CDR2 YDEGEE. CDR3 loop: CASSLGRYSNQPQHF. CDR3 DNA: TGTGCCAGCAGCTTGGGGCGGTATAGCAATCAGCCCCAGCATTTT.

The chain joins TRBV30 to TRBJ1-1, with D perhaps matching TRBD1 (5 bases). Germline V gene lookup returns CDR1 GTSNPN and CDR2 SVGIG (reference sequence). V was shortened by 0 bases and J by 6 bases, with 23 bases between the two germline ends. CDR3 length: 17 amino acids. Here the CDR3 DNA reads TGTGCCTGGAGTGTACATTTGGGGGGGGAGGCAATCTCTGAAGCTTTCTTT. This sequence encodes CAWSVHLGGEAISEAFF.

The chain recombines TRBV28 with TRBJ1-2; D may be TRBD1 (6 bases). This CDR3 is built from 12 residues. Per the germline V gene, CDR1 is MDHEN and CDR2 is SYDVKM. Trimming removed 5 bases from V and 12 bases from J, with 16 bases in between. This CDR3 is CASSPAWGGDTF. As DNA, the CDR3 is TGTGCCAGCAGTCCAGCGTGGGGGGGCGACACCTTC.

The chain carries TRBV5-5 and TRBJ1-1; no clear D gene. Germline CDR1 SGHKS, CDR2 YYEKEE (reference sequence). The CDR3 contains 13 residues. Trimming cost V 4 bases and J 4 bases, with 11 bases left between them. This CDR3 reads CASSPSTRTEAFF. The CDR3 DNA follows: TGTGCCAGCAGCCCCTCGACCCGCACTGAAGCTTTCTTT.

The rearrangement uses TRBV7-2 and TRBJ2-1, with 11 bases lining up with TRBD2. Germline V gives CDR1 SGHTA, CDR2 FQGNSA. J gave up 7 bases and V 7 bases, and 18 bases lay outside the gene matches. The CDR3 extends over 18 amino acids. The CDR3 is CASIPGGLAGGRGNEQFF. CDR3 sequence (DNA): TGTGCCAGCATCCCCGGGGGCCTAGCGGGGGGCCGGGGGAATGAGCAGTTCTTC.